This T cell receptor beta chain was observed in a study of cytomegalovirus exposure and HLA in healthy donors. Study information: Tens of millions of unique TCRs from HLA-typed donors were held in an early release of data. Notes on the study in general: The authors excluded some V segments, including TRBV6-2 and TRBV6-3, as indistinguishable. After further analysis at a later stage, 16,951 TCR beta sequences were associated with HLA alleles at 0.05 false discovery rate. Reported findings show TCR beta sequences accurately forecast HLA-A and HLA-B alleles in most subjects.

Amplification used 60 Vbeta primers and 13 Jbeta primers. The table came from immunoSEQ multiplex PCR; TCRdb's copy has only in-frame clones and leaves some out. The repertoire holds over 50,000 clones, about 86% seen once, with approximately 1.5% in the top ten. This clone was seen a handful of times. No antigen is known for it. The CDR3 is 16 amino acids. Germline CDR1 is SGHAT and CDR2 is FQNNGV. J lost 3 bases, V lost 1 base, and 6 bases had no gene match. The sequenced sample was PBMCs. The sequence was collected from a middle-aged man in good health and CMV-seronegative. The V gene is TRBV11-2, the J gene TRBJ2-1; 7 positions agree with TRBD1. CDR3 DNA sequence: TGTGCCAGCAGCTTAGGGTTGACAGGGAACTACAATGAGCAGTTCTTC. It translates to CASSLGLTGNYNEQFF.